This T cell receptor beta chain was retrieved from a study of T-cell memory formation after mild COVID-19. The CDR3 has 16 amino acids. The junction had 7 bases not matched to a gene; V was cut back by 1 base and J by 4 bases. Germline assignment: CDR1 SGDLS and CDR2 YYNGEE. This clonotype was seen more than once but under ten times. TCRdb re-derived calls from the 5' RACE reads in MiXCR, one entry per CDR3 protein. The sample lists a few hundred thousand distinct CDR3 sequences, 28% occurring once. Material for sequencing was PBMCs or a T cell subset sorted from them (not recorded which). The origin of this receptor is an adult woman who had mild COVID-19 (a few samples of this study predate the infection). Cell type and time point are not known. The chain recombines TRBV9 with TRBJ2-5, with 10 nucleotides matching TRBD2. The CDR3 nucleotides read TGTGCCAGCAGCGTACAAGCGGGAGGGGTAGGAGAGACCCAGTACTTC. It encodes CASSVQAGGVGETQYF.